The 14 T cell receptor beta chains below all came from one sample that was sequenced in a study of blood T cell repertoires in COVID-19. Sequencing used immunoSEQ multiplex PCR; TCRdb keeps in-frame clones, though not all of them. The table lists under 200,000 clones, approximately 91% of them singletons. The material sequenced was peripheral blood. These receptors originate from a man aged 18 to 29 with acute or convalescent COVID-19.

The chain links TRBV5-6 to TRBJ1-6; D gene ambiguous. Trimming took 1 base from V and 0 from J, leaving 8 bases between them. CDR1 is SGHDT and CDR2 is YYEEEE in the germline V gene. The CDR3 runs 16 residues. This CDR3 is CASSLTESSYNSPLHF. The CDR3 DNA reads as TGTGCCAGCAGCTTGACAGAGAGCTCCTATAATTCACCCCTCCACTTT.

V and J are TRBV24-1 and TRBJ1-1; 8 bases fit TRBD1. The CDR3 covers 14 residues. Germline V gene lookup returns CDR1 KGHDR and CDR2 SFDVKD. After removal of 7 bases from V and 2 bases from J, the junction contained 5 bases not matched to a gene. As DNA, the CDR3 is TGTGCCACCAGGTCGGACAGGGCAAACACTGAAGCTTTCTTT. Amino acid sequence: CATRSDRANTEAFF.

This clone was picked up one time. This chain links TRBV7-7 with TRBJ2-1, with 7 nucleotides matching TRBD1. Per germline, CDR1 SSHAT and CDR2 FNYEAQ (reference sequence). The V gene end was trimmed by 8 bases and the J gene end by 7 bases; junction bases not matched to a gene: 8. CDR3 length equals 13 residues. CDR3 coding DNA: TGTGCCAGCTCAATAGGGGGCCAGAATGAGCAGTTCTTC. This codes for CASSIGGQNEQFF.

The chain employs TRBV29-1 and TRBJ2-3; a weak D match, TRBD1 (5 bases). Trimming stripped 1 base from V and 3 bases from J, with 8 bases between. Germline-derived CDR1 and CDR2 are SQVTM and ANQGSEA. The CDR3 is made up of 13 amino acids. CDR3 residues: CSVEVSGTDTQYF. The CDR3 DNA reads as TGCAGCGTTGAAGTATCAGGGACAGATACGCAGTATTTT.

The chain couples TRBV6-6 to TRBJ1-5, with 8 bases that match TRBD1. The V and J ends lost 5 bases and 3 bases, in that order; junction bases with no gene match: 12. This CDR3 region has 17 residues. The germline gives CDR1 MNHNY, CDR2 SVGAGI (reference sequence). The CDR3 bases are TGTGCCAGCAGTCATACAAAGCAGGGGGCGGACAATCAGCCCCAGCATTTT. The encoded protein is CASSHTKQGADNQPQHF.

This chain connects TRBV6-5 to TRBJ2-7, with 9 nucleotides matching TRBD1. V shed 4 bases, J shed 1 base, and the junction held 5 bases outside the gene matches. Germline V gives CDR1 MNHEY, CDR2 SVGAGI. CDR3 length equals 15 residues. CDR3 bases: TGTGCCAGCAGTTCGATTGGACAGGGGTCCTACGAGCAGTACTTC. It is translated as CASSSIGQGSYEQYF.

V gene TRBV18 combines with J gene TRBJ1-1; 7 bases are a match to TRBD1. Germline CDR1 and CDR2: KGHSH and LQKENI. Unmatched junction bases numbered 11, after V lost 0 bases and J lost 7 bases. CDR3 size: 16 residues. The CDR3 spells CASSPPSGRGRVEAFF. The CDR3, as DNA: TGTGCCAGCTCACCACCTTCAGGAAGGGGGCGTGTTGAAGCTTTCTTT.

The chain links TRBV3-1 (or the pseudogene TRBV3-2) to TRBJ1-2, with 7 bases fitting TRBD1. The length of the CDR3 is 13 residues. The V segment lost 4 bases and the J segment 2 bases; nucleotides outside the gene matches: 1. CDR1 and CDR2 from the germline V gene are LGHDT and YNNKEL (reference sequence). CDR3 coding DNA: TGTGCCAGCAGCCTGGGACAGAACTATGGCTACACCTTC. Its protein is CASSLGQNYGYTF.

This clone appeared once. In DNA, the CDR3 is TGTGCCAGCTCACCCACTTCGACAGGGGGGGACACTGAAGCTTTCTTT. This sequence encodes CASSPTSTGGDTEAFF. The gene calls are TRBV18 and TRBJ1-1; 9 nucleotides agree with TRBD1. With 3 bases clipped from V and 3 bases from J, the junction kept 8 bases outside the gene matches. The CDR3 sequence is 16 residues long. In germline, CDR1 is KGHSH, CDR2 LQKENI. Based on the CDR3 plus reference TRBV18 and TRBJ1-1, the full variable domain is NAGVMQNPRHLVRRRGQEARLRCSPMKGHSHVYWYRQLPEEGLKFMVYLQKENIIDESGMPKERFSAEFPKEGPSILRIQQVVRGDSAAYFCASSPTSTGGDTEAFFGQGTRLTVV.

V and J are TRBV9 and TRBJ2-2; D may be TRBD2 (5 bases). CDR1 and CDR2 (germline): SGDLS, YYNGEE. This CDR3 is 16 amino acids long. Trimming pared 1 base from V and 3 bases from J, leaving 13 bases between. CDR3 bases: TGTGCCAGCAGCGTACATTCGGGATCGTACACCGGGGAGCTGTTTTTT. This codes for CASSVHSGSYTGELFF.

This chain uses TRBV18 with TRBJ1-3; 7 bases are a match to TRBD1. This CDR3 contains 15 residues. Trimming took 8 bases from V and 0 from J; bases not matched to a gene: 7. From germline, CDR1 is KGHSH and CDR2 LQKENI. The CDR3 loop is CASTPDRSSGNTIYF. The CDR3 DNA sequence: TGTGCCAGCACCCCGGACAGGAGCTCTGGAAACACCATATATTTT.

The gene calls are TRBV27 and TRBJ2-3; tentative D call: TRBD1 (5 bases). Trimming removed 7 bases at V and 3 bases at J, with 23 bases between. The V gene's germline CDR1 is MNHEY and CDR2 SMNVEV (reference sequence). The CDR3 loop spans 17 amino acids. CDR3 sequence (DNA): TGTGCCAGCACTCTTTTGGGGAAGGGGCGGAGAACAGATACGCAGTATTTT. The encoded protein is CASTLLGKGRRTDTQYF.

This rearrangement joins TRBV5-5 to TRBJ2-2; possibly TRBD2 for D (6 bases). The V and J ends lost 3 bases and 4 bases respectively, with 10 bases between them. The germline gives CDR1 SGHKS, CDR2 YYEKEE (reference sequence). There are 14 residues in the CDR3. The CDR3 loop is CASSYMGGTGELFF. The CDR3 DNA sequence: TGTGCCAGCAGCTACATGGGAGGCACCGGGGAGCTGTTTTTT.

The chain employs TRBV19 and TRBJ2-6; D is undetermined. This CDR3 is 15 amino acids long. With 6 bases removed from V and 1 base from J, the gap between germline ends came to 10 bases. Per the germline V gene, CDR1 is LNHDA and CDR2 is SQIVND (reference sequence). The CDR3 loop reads CASSTYGSGANVLTF. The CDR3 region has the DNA TGTGCCAGTAGCACGTACGGGTCTGGGGCCAACGTCCTGACTTTC. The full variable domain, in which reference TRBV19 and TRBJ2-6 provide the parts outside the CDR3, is DGGITQSPKYLFRKEGQNVTLSCEQNLNHDAMYWYRQDPGQGLRLIYYSQIVNDFQKGDIAEGYSVSREKKESFPLTVTSAQKNPTAFYLCASSTYGSGANVLTFGAGSRLTVL.